Listed below are T cell receptor beta chains from one sample, sequenced in a study of shared clonotypes between healthy human individuals. The method was immunoSEQ multiplex PCR; TCRdb's version includes in-frame clones alone and lacks a portion of them. The table shows approximately 1.4 million clones, with roughly 98% occurring only once. The sequenced material came from naive CD4+ T cells sorted from blood. All receptors derive from a man aged 30 to 45 in good health. Each CDR3 is given with its conserved first and last residue. The D gene is left open where the match is weak. Clone size appears in some rows only: once, few, many, or a class for an expanded clone.

clone_size j_call d_call v_call cdr3_aa cdr3_nt
once TRBJ2-1 NA TRBV28 CATSSGYHSYNEQFF TGTGCCACCAGCTCCGGCTATCACTCCTACAATGAGCAGTTCTTC
NA TRBJ2-3 NA TRBV27 CASSTSLHTQYF TGTGCCAGCAGTACCTCCCTCCATACGCAGTATTTT
NA TRBJ2-3 NA TRBV9 CASSTTTDTQYF TGTGCCAGCAGCACAACCACAGATACGCAGTATTTT
NA TRBJ1-4 TRBD1 TRBV28 CASSLGGTGEEKLFF TGTGCCAGCAGTTTAGGCGGGACAGGGGAGGAAAAACTGTTTTTT
NA TRBJ2-1 NA TRBV7-3 CASSLQNFDEQFF TGTGCCAGCAGCTTACAGAATTTCGATGAGCAGTTCTTC
NA TRBJ2-1 TRBD2 TRBV11-3 CASSPIGRERNEQFF TGTGCCAGCAGCCCCATTGGGCGGGAGAGGAATGAGCAGTTCTTC
NA TRBJ1-2 TRBD1 TRBV5-4 CASSQDRVGYGYTF TGTGCCAGCAGCCAAGACAGGGTCGGCTATGGCTACACCTTC
once TRBJ1-3 NA TRBV4-3 CASSQATVDGARNTIYF TGCGCCAGCAGCCAAGCTACAGTTGATGGTGCGAGAAACACCATATATTTT
once TRBJ2-5 TRBD1 TRBV5-4 CASSWRQGGETQYF TGTGCCAGCAGCTGGAGACAGGGTGGGGAGACCCAGTACTTC
once TRBJ1-2 NA TRBV7-9 CASSLARGSYYGYTF TGTGCCAGCAGCTTAGCGAGAGGCAGCTACTATGGCTACACCTTC
NA TRBJ1-2 NA TRBV27 CASSATGFGVFGYTF TGTGCCAGCAGTGCGACAGGTTTCGGGGTATTTGGCTACACCTTC
NA TRBJ2-7 TRBD2 TRBV7-6 CASSLASGISEEQYF TGTGCCAGCAGCTTAGCTAGCGGGATATCGGAGGAGCAGTACTTC
NA TRBJ2-7 TRBD1 TRBV11-1 CASSPQTGGSYEQYF TGTGCCAGCAGCCCCCAAACAGGGGGCTCCTACGAGCAGTACTTC
NA TRBJ2-1 TRBD2 TRBV5-1 CASSLLAGGGSDEQFF TGCGCCAGCAGCTTATTAGCGGGCGGGGGGTCAGATGAGCAGTTCTTC
NA TRBJ2-2 TRBD1 TRBV5-4 CASSLLTGGGTGELFF TGTGCCAGCAGCCTTTTGACAGGGGGCGGGACCGGGGAGCTGTTTTTT
once TRBJ2-7 TRBD1 TRBV6-1 CASWDRGYYEQYF TGTGCCAGCTGGGACAGGGGGTATTACGAGCAGTACTTC
NA TRBJ2-3 TRBD2 TRBV7-3 CASSFTTLLAVGKDTQYF TGTGCCAGCAGCTTTACAACCCTCCTAGCGGTGGGAAAAGATACGCAGTATTTT
NA TRBJ1-1 NA TRBV2 CASLRDMNTEAFF TGTGCCAGCCTCAGAGACATGAACACTGAAGCTTTCTTT
NA TRBJ2-3 NA TRBV27 CASSLYLPRGRYTDTQYF TGTGCCAGCAGTTTATATCTTCCTAGGGGACGGTACACAGATACGCAGTATTTT
NA TRBJ2-7 NA TRBV6-6 CASSPASYEQYF TGTGCCAGCAGCCCGGCATCCTACGAGCAGTACTTC
NA TRBJ1-2 NA TRBV6-1 CVGFSNYGYTF TGTGTAGGGTTCTCTAACTATGGCTACACCTTC
NA TRBJ2-3 NA TRBV18 CASSHGSTDTQYF TGTGCCAGCTCACACGGGTCCACAGATACGCAGTATTTT
NA TRBJ2-1 TRBD1 TRBV10-3 CATGTGVTNEQFF TGTGCCACCGGGACAGGGGTGACCAATGAGCAGTTCTTC
NA TRBJ1-2 TRBD1 TRBV28 CASSSGQGARGYTF TGTGCCAGCAGTTCTGGACAGGGGGCCCGCGGCTACACCTTC
NA TRBJ2-7 NA TRBV7-7 CASSAGTYPSYEQYF TGTGCTAGCAGCGCCGGGACTTATCCCTCCTACGAGCAGTACTTC
NA TRBJ2-2 NA TRBV9 CASSVGGPLFF TGTGCCAGCAGCGTAGGGGGACCGCTGTTTTTT
NA TRBJ2-1 TRBD2 TRBV5-6 CASSPGQAGVNEQFF TGTGCCAGCAGCCCGGGGCAGGCGGGAGTCAATGAGCAGTTCTTC
NA TRBJ2-7 NA TRBV19 CASSIIGEVHEQYF TGTGCCAGTAGTATCATTGGGGAGGTGCACGAGCAGTACTTC
NA TRBJ2-4 TRBD1 TRBV15 CATSTRQGSSFAKNIQYF TGTGCCACCAGCACGCGACAGGGCTCCTCCTTTGCCAAAAACATTCAGTACTTC
NA TRBJ1-2 TRBD1 TRBV28 CASGTPGQGYGYTF TGTGCCAGCGGAACTCCGGGACAGGGATATGGCTACACCTTC
NA TRBJ2-1 NA TRBV15 CATSRQGTTIGNEQFF TGTGCCACCAGCAGACAGGGGACTACGATCGGGAATGAGCAGTTCTTC
NA TRBJ1-5 NA TRBV28 CATRGPTGAQHF TGTGCCACCAGAGGGCCGACGGGGGCCCAGCATTTT
NA TRBJ2-7 TRBD2 TRBV10-2 CASRGTSGTYEQYF TGCGCCAGCAGAGGGACTAGCGGGACCTACGAGCAGTACTTC
NA TRBJ2-2 TRBD2 TRBV11-3 CASSVGSGKGTGELFF TGTGCCAGCAGCGTCGGAAGCGGGAAGGGCACCGGGGAGCTGTTTTTT
NA TRBJ2-5 TRBD1 TRBV28 CASSPFQGALQETQYF TGTGCCAGCAGTCCATTTCAGGGGGCCCTCCAAGAGACCCAGTACTTC
NA TRBJ2-2 NA TRBV6-6 CASRAHTAAGELFF TGTGCCAGCAGAGCCCACACCGCGGCCGGGGAGCTGTTTTTT
NA TRBJ2-1 NA TRBV27 CASGGQRESHNEQFF TGTGCCAGCGGGGGACAGCGGGAGTCCCACAATGAGCAGTTCTTC
NA TRBJ2-3 NA TRBV2 CASSRGTDTQYF TGTGCCAGCAGCAGGGGCACAGATACGCAGTATTTT
NA TRBJ2-7 TRBD2 TRBV7-3 CASSLHPPSGTRYEQYF TGTGCCAGCAGCTTACACCCTCCTAGCGGGACCCGCTACGAGCAGTACTTC
NA TRBJ1-2 NA TRBV19 CASSTPGVYGYTF TGTGCCAGTAGTACCCCAGGGGTCTATGGCTACACCTTC
NA TRBJ1-5 TRBD1 TRBV18 CASSGTGGNQPQHF TGTGCCAGCTCAGGGACAGGGGGCAATCAGCCCCAGCATTTT
NA TRBJ2-4 NA TRBV28 CASSFFGVAKNIQYF TGTGCCAGCAGTTTTTTCGGGGTAGCCAAAAACATTCAGTACTTC
NA TRBJ1-1 NA TRBV19 CASRAGGRTEAFF TGTGCCAGTAGAGCAGGTGGACGCACTGAAGCTTTCTTT
NA TRBJ1-3 NA TRBV7-6 CASSLQGSGGNTIYF TGTGCCAGCAGCTTACAGGGGTCAGGAGGAAACACCATATATTTT
NA TRBJ2-3 NA TRBV11-3 CASSSESGGTDTQYF TGTGCCAGCAGCTCCGAAAGCGGTGGAACAGATACGCAGTATTTT